Presented here are 14 T cell receptor beta chains from one specimen sequenced in a study of regulatory T cells in long-lasting Graves disease. According to the study, TCR beta libraries were built with iRepertoire HTBI primers and CDR3-region Arm-PCR. Using its own MiXCR run on the multiplex PCR reads, TCRdb lists one record per CDR3 protein. Among 550,000 or so distinct CDR3 sequences listed, approximately 12% were seen once. Noted time point: newly diagnosed GD, antithyroid drugs for less than 3 months. After RNA was extracted from PBMCs, the TCR library was made from it. The same data also contributed to another study, on T cells in Graves' hyperthyroidism and ophthalmopathy.

The sample consisted of peripheral blood mononuclear cells (PBMCs), taken at new diagnosis, from a patient treated with antithyroid drugs. The receptors originated from a woman in her 30s with Graves disease.

This clonotype has a single count. A much larger clone differs from this one at a single base, so this may be a read error. The chain uses TRBV20-1 and TRBJ2-1; 8 bases are a match to TRBD2. The J segment lost 6 bases and the V segment lost 3 bases, leaving 7 bases of the junction unmatched. Germline V CDR1 and CDR2: DFQATT, SNEGSKA (reference sequence). The length of the CDR3 is 14 residues. CDR3 in DNA: TGCAGTGCTAGTACGGGAGGGCCCTGCAATGAGCAGTTCTTC. It translates to CSASTGGPCNEQFF.

The rearrangement joins TRBV5-4 to TRBJ2-5, with 7 positions matching TRBD2. CDR1 SGHNT and CDR2 YYREEE come from the germline V gene (reference sequence). After removal of 4 bases from V and 7 bases from J, the junction contained 13 bases not matched to a gene. The CDR3 loop spans 15 amino acids. The CDR3 region is CASSPWEGSRGTQYF. In DNA, the CDR3 is TGTGCCAGCAGCCCCTGGGAGGGATCAAGAGGGACCCAGTACTTC.

This clonotype occurred many times. The V gene is TRBV20-1, the J gene TRBJ2-1; D not resolved. The CDR3 runs 13 residues. The germline CDR1 and CDR2 sequences are DFQATT and SNEGSKA (reference sequence). The V end was cut by 0 bases, the J end by 6 bases, with 9 bases between. The CDR3 region is CSARDPGFNEQFF. The DNA of the CDR3 is TGCAGTGCTAGAGATCCCGGGTTCAATGAGCAGTTCTTC.

This clonotype was detected ten times or more. The rearrangement links TRBV11-1 to TRBJ2-7; D is ambiguous. Germline V gene data show CDR1 as SGHAT and CDR2 as FQDESV (reference sequence). The CDR3 has 16 amino acids. V shed 2 bases and J shed 7 bases, with 21 bases lying between them. The CDR3 nucleotides read TGTGCCAGCAGCTTATCAAATTATGGCGCTTCTGGGGAGCAGTACTTC. It is translated as CASSLSNYGASGEQYF.

This clonotype was counted a few times. The chain has TRBV7-9 and TRBJ2-7, with 8 bases lining up with TRBD1. The CDR3 runs 12 residues. Germline CDR1 and CDR2: SEHNR and FQNEAQ (reference sequence). V was clipped by 8 bases and J by 6 bases; unmatched bases: 6. CDR3 coding DNA: TGTGCCAGCGAACAGGGGGTAGTCGAGCAGTACTTC. This codes for CASEQGVVEQYF.

The J gene is TRBJ2-5, the V gene TRBV7-6, with 11 bases aligning to TRBD1. V lost 4 bases to trimming and J lost 10 bases; unmatched junction nucleotides: 5. The CDR3 extends over 13 amino acids. Germline CDR1 SGHVS, CDR2 FNYEAQ. The CDR3 region is CASSSQGQGDQYF. CDR3 sequence (DNA): TGTGCCAGCAGCTCGCAGGGACAGGGGGACCAGTACTTC.

There are many counts of this clonotype. The rearrangement links TRBV28 to TRBJ1-2; D is unclear. Trimming removed 1 base at V and 6 bases at J, with 15 bases between. The CDR3 is 15 residues long. Germline V gene lookup returns CDR1 MDHEN and CDR2 SYDVKM. CDR3 DNA: TGTGCCAGCAGTTTATCTTTCCGGCTTTTCCATGGCTACACCTTC. Translated: CASSLSFRLFHGYTF.

This clonotype has ten or more counts. The chain uses TRBV4-2 and TRBJ2-2; 7 nucleotides line up with TRBD2. In germline, CDR1 is LGHNA, CDR2 YNFKEQ. The CDR3 consists of 15 residues. J lost 8 bases, V lost 5 bases, and 11 bases had no gene match. CDR3 nucleotides: TGTGCCAGCAGCGCAACGAGGTTTAGCGGGGGGGAGCTGTTTTTT. Amino acid sequence: CASSATRFSGGELFF.

This clonotype has a handful of counts. The chain links TRBV7-2 to TRBJ1-2; D is undetermined. The germline gives CDR1 SGHTA, CDR2 FQGNSA. Trimming took 5 bases from V and 8 from J, leaving 18 bases between them. The CDR3 runs to 14 residues. CDR3 region: CASSRGRSAIGYTF. CDR3 coding DNA: TGTGCCAGCAGCCGCGGACGGTCGGCGATAGGCTACACCTTC.

This clonotype was seen ten or more times. V usage is TRBV18 and J usage is TRBJ1-1, with a possible D match to TRBD1 (5 bases). Per the germline V gene, CDR1 is KGHSH and CDR2 is LQKENI. The CDR3 runs 16 residues. V lost 2 bases and J 6 bases, leaving 19 bases between the germline ends. CDR3 coding DNA: TGTGCCAGCTCACCAACCGAAAGGGACCCGAGGGCTGAAGCTTTCTTT. The encoded protein is CASSPTERDPRAEAFF. The whole variable domain, remainder taken from reference TRBV18 and TRBJ1-1, is NAGVMQNPRHLVRRRGQEARLRCSPMKGHSHVYWYRQLPEEGLKFMVYLQKENIIDESGMPKERFSAEFPKEGPSILRIQQVVRGDSAAYFCASSPTERDPRAEAFFGQGTRLTVV.

This clonotype was seen at least ten times. CDR3 region: CSAGEVAGDADTQYF. CDR3 sequence (DNA): TGCAGTGCTGGGGAAGTAGCGGGAGACGCAGATACGCAGTATTTT. The J gene is TRBJ2-3, the V gene TRBV20-1; 9 nucleotides align to TRBD2. Germline V gene sequence: CDR1 DFQATT, CDR2 SNEGSKA (reference sequence). J lost 4 bases, V lost 5 bases, and 10 bases had no gene match. The CDR3 is 15 residues long.

Worth noting for this clonotype: A single base separates this from a much larger clone, so it may be a read error. The V call is TRBV5-4, the J call TRBJ2-3; 12 nucleotides match TRBD2. The germline CDR1 and CDR2 sequences are SGHNT and YYREEE (reference sequence). V gave up 5 bases and J gave up 3 bases; unmatched junction bases: 10. The CDR3 consists of 17 residues. DNA for the CDR3: TGTGCCAGCAGGAAAGAGGGACTAGCGGGCTATACAGATACGCAGTATTTT. Its translation is CASRKEGLAGYTDTQYF.

This clonotype was counted ten times or more. The J gene is TRBJ1-1, the V gene TRBV7-8, with D uncertain. The V gene lost 2 bases and the J gene lost 0 bases, with 13 bases spanning the gap. This CDR3 is 16 amino acids long. Germline values: CDR1 SGHVS, CDR2 FQNEAQ. CDR3 in DNA: TGTGCCAGCAGCTTACGACCGGTAGCCTTGAACACTGAAGCTTTCTTT. It encodes CASSLRPVALNTEAFF. Full variable domain (outside the CDR3, taken from reference TRBV7-8 and TRBJ1-1): GAGVSQSPRYKVAKRGQDVALRCDPISGHVSLFWYQQALGQGPEFLTYFQNEAQLDKSGLPSDRFFAERPEGSVSTLKIQRTQQEDSAVYLCASSLRPVALNTEAFFGQGTRLTVV.

This clonotype has at least ten counts. The rearrangement uses TRBV19 and TRBJ1-1; weak D call: TRBD1 (6 bases). Trimming removed 6 bases from V and 4 bases from J, with 15 bases in between. The CDR3 has 14 residues. Germline CDR1 is LNHDA and CDR2 is SQIVND (reference sequence). The chain's CDR3 is CASRLRGTGTEAFF. CDR3 bases: TGTGCCAGTAGGCTCAGGGGTACGGGCACTGAAGCTTTCTTT.